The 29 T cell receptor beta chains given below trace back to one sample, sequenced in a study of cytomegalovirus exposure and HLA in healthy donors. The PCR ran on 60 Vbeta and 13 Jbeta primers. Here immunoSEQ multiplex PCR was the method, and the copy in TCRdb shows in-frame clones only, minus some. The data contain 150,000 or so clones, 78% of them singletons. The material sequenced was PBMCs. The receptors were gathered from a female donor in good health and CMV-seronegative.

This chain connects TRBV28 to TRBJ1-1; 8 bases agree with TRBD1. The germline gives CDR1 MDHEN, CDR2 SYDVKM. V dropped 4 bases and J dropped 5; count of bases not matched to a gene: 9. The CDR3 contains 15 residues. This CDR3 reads CASSSFRTGMTEAFF. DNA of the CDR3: TGTGCCAGCAGTTCCTTCAGGACAGGGATGACTGAAGCTTTCTTT.

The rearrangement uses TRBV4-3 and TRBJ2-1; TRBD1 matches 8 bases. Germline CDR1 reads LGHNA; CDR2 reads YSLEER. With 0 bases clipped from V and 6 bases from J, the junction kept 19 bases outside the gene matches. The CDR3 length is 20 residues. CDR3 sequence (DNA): TGCGCCAGCAGCCAAGAGAAATGGCAGGGGGCAACGGGAGAGAGCAATGAGCAGTTCTTC. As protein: CASSQEKWQGATGESNEQFF.

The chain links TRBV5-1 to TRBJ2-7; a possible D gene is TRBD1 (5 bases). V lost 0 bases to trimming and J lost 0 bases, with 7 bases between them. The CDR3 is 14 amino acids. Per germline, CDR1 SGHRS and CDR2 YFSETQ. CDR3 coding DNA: TGCGCCAGCAGCTTGGGACAGTCCTCCTACGAGCAGTACTTC. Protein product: CASSLGQSSYEQYF.

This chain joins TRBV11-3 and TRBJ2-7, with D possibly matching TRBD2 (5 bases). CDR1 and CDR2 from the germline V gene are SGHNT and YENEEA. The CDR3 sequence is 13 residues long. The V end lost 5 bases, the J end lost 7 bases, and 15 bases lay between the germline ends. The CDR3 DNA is TGTGCCAGCAGCACCCGGGCGACGGGGGAGCAGTACTTC. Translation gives CASSTRATGEQYF.

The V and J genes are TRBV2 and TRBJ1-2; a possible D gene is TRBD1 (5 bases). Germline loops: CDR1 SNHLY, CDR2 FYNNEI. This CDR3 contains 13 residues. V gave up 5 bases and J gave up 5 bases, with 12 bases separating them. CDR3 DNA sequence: TGTGCCAGCAGTCGCGGGACTGAGTATGGCTACACCTTC. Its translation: CASSRGTEYGYTF.

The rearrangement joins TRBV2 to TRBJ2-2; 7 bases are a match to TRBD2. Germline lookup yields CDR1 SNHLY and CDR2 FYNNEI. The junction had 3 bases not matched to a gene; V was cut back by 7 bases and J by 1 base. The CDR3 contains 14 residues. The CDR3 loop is CASKGGGNTGELFF. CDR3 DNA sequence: TGTGCCAGCAAGGGCGGGGGGAACACCGGGGAGCTGTTTTTT.

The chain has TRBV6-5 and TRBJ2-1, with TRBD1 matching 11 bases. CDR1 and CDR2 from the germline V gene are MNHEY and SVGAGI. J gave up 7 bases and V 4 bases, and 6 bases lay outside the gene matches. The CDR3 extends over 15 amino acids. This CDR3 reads CASSSGTGGRNEQFF. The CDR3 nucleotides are TGTGCCAGCAGTTCCGGGACAGGGGGAAGGAATGAGCAGTTCTTC.

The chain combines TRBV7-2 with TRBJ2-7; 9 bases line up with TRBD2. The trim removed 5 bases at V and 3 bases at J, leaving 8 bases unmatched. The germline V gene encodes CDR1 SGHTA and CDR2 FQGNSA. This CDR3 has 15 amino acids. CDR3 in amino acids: CASSEASGTYYEQYF. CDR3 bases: TGTGCCAGCAGCGAAGCTAGCGGGACGTACTACGAGCAGTACTTC.

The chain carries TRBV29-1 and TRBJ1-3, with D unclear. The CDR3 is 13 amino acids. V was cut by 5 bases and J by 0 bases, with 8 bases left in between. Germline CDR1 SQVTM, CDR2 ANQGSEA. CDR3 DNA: TGCAGCGTTCAACGTAGCTCTGGAAACACCATATATTTT. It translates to CSVQRSSGNTIYF.

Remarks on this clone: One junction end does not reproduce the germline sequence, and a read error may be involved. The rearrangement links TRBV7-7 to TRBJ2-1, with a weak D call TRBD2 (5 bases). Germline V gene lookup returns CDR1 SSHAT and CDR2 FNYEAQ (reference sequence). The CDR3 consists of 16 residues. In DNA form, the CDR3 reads TGTGCTAGCAGCTCGACGACTGGGAGCTCCTACAATGAGCAGTTCTTC. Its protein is CASSSTTGSSYNEQFF.

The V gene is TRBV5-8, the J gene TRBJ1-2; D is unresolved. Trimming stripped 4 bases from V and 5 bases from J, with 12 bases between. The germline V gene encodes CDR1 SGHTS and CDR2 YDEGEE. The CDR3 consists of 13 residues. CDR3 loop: CASSQNPTYGYTF. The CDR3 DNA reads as TGTGCCAGCAGCCAAAATCCGACATATGGCTACACCTTC.

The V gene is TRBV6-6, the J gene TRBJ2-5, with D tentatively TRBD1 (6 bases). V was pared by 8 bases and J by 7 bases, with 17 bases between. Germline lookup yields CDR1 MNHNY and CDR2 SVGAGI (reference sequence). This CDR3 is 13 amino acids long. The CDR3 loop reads CASSGHTSGTQYF. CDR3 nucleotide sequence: TGTGCCAGCTCGGGACACACCTCAGGGACCCAGTACTTC.

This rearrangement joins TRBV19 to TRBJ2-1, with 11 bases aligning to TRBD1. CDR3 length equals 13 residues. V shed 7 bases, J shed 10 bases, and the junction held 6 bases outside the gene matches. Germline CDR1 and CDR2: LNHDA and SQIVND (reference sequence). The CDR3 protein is CASNGQGAGEQFF. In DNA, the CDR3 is TGTGCCAGTAACGGACAGGGGGCTGGCGAGCAGTTCTTC.

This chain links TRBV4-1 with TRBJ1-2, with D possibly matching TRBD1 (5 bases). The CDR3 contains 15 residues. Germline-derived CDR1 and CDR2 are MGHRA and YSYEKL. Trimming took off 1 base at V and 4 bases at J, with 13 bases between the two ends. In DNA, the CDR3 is TGCGCCAGCAGCCAAGTCCAGGGCAGCCCCTATGGCTACACCTTC. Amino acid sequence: CASSQVQGSPYGYTF.

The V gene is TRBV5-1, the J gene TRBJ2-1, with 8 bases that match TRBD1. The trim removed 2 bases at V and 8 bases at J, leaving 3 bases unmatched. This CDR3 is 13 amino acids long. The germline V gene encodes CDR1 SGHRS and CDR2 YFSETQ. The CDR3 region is CASSFQGADEQFF. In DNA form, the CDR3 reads TGCGCCAGCAGCTTCCAGGGGGCTGATGAGCAGTTCTTC.

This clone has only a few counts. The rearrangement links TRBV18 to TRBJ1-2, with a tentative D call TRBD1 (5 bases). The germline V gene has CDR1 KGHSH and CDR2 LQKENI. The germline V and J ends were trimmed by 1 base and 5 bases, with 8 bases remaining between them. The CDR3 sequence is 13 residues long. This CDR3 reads CASSPQGRYGYTF. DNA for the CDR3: TGTGCCAGCTCACCACAGGGGCGTTATGGCTACACCTTC.

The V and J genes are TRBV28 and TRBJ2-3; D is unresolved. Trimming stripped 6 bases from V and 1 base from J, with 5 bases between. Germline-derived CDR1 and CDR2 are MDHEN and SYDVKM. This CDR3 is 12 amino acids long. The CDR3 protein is CASSPGTDTQYF. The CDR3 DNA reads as TGTGCCAGCAGCCCCGGCACAGATACGCAGTATTTT.

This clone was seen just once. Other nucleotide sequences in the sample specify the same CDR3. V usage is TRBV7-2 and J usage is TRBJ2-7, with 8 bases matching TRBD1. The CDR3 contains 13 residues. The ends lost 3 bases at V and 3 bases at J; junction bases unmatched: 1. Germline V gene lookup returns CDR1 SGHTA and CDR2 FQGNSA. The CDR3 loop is CASSLGTGYEQYF. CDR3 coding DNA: TGTGCCAGCAGCTTGGGGACAGGCTACGAGCAGTACTTC.

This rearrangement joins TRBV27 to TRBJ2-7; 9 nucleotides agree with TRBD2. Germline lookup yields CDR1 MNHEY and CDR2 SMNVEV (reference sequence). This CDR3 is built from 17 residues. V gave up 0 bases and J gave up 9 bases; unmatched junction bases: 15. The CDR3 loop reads CASSLSSLAGPEGGQYF. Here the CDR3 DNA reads TGTGCCAGCAGTTTATCGAGTCTAGCGGGACCCGAGGGCGGGCAGTACTTC.

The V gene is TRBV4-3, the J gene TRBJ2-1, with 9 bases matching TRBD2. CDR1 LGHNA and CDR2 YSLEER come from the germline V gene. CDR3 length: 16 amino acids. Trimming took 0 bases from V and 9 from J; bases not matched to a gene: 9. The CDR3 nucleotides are TGCGCCAGCAGCCAAGATCCAGCGGGAGGATTCGGTGAGCAGTTCTTC. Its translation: CASSQDPAGGFGEQFF.

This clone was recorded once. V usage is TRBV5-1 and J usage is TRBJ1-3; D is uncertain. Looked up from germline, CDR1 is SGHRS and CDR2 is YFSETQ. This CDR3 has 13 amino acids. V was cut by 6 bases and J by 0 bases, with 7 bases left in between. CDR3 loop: CASKRDSGNTIYF. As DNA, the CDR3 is TGCGCCAGCAAGAGGGACTCTGGAAACACCATATATTTT. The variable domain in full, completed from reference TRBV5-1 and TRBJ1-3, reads KAGVTQTPRYLIKTRGQQVTLSCSPISGHRSVSWYQQTPGQGLQFLFEYFSETQRNKGNFPGRFSGRQFSNSRSEMNVSTLELGDSALYLCASKRDSGNTIYFGEGSWLTVV.

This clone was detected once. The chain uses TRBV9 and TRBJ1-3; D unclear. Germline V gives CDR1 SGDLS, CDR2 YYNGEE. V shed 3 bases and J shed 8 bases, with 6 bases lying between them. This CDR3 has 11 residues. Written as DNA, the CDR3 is TGTGCCAGCAGCGGCGGGGACACCATATATTTT. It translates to CASSGGDTIYF.

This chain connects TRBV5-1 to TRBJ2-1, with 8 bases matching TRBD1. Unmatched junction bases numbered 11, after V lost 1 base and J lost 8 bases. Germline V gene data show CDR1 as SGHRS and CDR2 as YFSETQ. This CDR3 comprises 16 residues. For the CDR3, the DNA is TGCGCCAGCAGCTTGTCGGGGACAGGAGCCAGGGATGAGCAGTTCTTC. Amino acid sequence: CASSLSGTGARDEQFF.

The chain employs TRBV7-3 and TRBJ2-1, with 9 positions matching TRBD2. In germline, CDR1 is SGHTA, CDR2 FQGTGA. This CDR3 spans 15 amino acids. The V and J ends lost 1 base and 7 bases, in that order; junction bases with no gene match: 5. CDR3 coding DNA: TGTGCCAGCAGCTTAATAGCGGGAGAGGTTAATGAGCAGTTCTTC. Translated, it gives CASSLIAGEVNEQFF.

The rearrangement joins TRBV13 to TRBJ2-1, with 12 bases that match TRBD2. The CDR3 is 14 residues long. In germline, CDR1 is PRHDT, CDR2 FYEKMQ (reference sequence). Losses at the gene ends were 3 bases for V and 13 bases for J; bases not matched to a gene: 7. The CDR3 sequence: CASSFPGLAGVQFF. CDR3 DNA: TGTGCCAGCAGCTTCCCGGGACTAGCGGGTGTACAGTTCTTC.

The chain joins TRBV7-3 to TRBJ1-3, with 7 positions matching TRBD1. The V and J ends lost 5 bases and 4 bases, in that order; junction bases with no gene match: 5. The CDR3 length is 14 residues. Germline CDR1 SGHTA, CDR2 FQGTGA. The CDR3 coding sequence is TGTGCCAGCAGCCCGGGACAGCCCGGAAACACCATATATTTT. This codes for CASSPGQPGNTIYF.

Here the CDR3 reads CASSSGLAGFTDTQYF. CDR3 in DNA: TGTGCCAGTAGTTCCGGACTAGCGGGATTCACAGATACGCAGTATTTT. The chain joins TRBV19 to TRBJ2-3; 12 positions agree with TRBD2. The CDR3 spans 16 residues. Germline assignment: CDR1 LNHDA and CDR2 SQIVND (reference sequence). The V and J ends lost 5 bases and 2 bases, in that order; junction bases with no gene match: 5.

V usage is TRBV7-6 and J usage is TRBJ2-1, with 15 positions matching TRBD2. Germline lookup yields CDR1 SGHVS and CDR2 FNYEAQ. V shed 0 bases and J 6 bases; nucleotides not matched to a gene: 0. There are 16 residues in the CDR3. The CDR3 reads CASSLAGLAGGNEQFF. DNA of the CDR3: TGTGCCAGCAGCTTAGCGGGACTAGCGGGAGGCAATGAGCAGTTCTTC.

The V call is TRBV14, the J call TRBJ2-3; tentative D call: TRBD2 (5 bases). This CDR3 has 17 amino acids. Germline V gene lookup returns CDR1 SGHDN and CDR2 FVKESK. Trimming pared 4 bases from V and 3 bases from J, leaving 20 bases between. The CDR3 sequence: CASSRKRFEGVTDTQYF. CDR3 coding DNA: TGTGCCAGCAGCCGGAAAAGATTCGAGGGAGTAACAGATACGCAGTATTTT.